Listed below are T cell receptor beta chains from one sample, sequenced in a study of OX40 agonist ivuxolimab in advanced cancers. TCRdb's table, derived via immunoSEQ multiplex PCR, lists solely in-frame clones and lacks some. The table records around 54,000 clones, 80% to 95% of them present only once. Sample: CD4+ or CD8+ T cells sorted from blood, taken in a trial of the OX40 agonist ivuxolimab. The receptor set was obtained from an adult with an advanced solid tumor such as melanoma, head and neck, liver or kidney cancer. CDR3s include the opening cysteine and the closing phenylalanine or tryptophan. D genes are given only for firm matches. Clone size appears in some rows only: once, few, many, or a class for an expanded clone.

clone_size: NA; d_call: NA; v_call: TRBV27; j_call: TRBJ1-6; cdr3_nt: TGTGCCAGCAGTATATTAAACTACAAGGGTTCACCCCTCCACTTT; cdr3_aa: CASSILNYKGSPLHF
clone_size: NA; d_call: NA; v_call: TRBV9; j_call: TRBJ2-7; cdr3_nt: TGTGCCAGCAGCGCGGACACCTACGAGCAGTACTTC; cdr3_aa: CASSADTYEQYF
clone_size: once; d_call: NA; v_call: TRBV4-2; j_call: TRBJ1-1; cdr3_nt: TGTGCCAGCAGCCAGGGAAACACTGAAGCTTTCTTT; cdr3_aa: CASSQGNTEAFF
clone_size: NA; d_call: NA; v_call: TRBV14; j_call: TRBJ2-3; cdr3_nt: TGTGCCAGCAGCCAAGATGACGGTCGCACAGATACGCAGTATTTT; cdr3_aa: CASSQDDGRTDTQYF
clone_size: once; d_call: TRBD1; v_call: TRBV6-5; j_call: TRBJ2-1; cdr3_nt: TGTGCCAGCAGTTACTCCCGGACAGGGGGCAATGAGCAGTTCTTC; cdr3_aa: CASSYSRTGGNEQFF
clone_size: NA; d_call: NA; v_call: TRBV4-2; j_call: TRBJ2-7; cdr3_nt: TGTGCCAGCAGCCAAGACCCCGCTAAACGCGAGCAGTACTTC; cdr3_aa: CASSQDPAKREQYF
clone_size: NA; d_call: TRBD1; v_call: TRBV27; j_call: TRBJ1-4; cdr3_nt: TGTGCCAGCAGTAACAGGGGGCTGGCGAATGAAAAACTGTTTTTT; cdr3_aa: CASSNRGLANEKLFF
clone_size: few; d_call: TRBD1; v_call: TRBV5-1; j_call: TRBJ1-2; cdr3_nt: TGCGCCAGCAGCTTGCTGGGACAGAACTATGGCTACACCTTC; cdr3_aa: CASSLLGQNYGYTF
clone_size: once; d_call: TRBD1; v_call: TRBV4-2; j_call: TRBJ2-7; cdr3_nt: TGTGCCAGCAGCTGGGGGACAGGATCCTACGAGCAGTACTTC; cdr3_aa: CASSWGTGSYEQYF
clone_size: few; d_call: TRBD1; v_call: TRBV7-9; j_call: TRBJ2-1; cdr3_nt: TGTGCCAGCAGCTCGCCGGGACAGTTCCATGAGCAGTTCTTC; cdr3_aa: CASSSPGQFHEQFF
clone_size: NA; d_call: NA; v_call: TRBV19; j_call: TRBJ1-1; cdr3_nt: TGTGCCAGTAGTATTGGCACCCTGGGGAGCACTGAAGCTTTCTTT; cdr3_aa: CASSIGTLGSTEAFF
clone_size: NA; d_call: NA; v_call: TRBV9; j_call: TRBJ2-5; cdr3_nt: TGTGCCAGCAGCGGAGAGACCCAGTACTTC; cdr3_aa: CASSGETQYF
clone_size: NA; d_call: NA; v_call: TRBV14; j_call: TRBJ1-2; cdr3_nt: TGTGCCAGCGCCTCTCTTTCACAGGGTATAGGCTATGGCTACACCTTC; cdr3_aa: CASASLSQGIGYGYTF
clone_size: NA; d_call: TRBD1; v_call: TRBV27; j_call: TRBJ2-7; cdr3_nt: TGTGCCAGCAGTTGGACAGGGGGCATGGTTCCCTACGAGCAGTACTTC; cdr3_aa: CASSWTGGMVPYEQYF
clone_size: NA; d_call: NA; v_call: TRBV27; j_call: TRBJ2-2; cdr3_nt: TGTGCCAGCAGCCCCCGGGACGGAAAATTCACCGGGGAGCTGTTTTTT; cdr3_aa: CASSPRDGKFTGELFF
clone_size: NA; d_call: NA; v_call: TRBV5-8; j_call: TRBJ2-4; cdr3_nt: TGTGCCAGCAGCTCCCGGACTCCCCCGAAACAAAACATTCAGTACTTC; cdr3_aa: CASSSRTPPKQNIQYF
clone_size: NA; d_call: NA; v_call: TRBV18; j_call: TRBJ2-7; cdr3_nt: TGTGCCAGCTCACCCCCGGACTCAACCTACGAGCAGTACTTC; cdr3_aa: CASSPPDSTYEQYF
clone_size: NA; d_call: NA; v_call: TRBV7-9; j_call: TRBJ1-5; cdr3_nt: TGTGCCAGCAGCTCGCACAGGGAGCCCAATCAGCCCCAGCATTTT; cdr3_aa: CASSSHREPNQPQHF
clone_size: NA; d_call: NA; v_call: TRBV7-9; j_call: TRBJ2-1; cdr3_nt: TGTGCCAGCAGTCCTCTCTCCAATGAGCAGTTCTTC; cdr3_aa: CASSPLSNEQFF
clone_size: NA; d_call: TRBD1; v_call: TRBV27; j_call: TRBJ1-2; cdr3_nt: TGTGCCAGCAGTTCTCTGTTAACAGGGGGGTATGGCTACACCTTC; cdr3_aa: CASSSLLTGGYGYTF
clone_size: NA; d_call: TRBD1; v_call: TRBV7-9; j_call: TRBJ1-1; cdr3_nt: TGTGCCAGCAGCCAGACCCCGACAGGGACCACTGAAGCTTTCTTT; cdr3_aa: CASSQTPTGTTEAFF
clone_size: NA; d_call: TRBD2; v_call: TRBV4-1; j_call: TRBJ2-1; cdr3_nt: TGCGCCAGCAGCCAAGACGCCCTAGCGGTCTACAATGAGCAGTTCTTC; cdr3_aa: CASSQDALAVYNEQFF
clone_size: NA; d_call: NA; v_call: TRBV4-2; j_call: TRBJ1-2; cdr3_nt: TGTGCCAGCAGCCAAGAGACGGTCAGTCCCTATGGCTACACCTTC; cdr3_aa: CASSQETVSPYGYTF
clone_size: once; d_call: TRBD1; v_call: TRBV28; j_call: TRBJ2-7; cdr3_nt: TGTGCCAGCAGCCTATACAGGGGGACAAATCACGAGCAGTACTTC; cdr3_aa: CASSLYRGTNHEQYF
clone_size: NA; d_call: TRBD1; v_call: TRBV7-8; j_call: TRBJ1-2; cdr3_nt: TGTGCCAGCAGCTACAGGGGACAGGTAGACTATGGCTACACCTTC; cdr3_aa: CASSYRGQVDYGYTF
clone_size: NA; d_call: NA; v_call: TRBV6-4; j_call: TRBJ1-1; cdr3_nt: TGTGCCAGCAGTGACGTCCCAGGACAGATAAACACTGAAGCTTTCTTT; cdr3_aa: CASSDVPGQINTEAFF
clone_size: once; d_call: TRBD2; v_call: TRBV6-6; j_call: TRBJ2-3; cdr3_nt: TGTGCCAGCACGAGCTCGGGAGGCCCCGTGGATACGCAGTATTTT; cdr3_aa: CASTSSGGPVDTQYF
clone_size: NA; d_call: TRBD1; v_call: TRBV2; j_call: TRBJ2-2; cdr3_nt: TGTGCCAGCAGGCAGGACAGGAGCCTAACCCGGGAGCTGTTTTTT; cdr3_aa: CASRQDRSLTRELFF
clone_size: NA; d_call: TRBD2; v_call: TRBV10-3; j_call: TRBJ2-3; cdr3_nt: TGTGCCATCAGTGACCTTTTCGTGTCTAGCGGGGACACAGATACGCAGTATTTT; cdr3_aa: CAISDLFVSSGDTDTQYF
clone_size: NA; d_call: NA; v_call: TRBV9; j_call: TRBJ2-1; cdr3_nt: TGTGCCAGCAGCGTAGTGGGGGGGCGCTTGGACAATGAGCAGTTCTTC; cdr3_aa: CASSVVGGRLDNEQFF
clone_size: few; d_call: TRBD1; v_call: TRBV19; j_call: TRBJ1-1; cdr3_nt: TGTGCCAGTAGTCCTTCGCCAGGGGGTAGAACTGAAGCTTTCTTT; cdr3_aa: CASSPSPGGRTEAFF
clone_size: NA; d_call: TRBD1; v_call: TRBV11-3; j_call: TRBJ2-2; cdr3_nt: TGTGCCAGCAGCTTAAGGGGGACAGGGGGCCACGGGGAGCTGTTTTTT; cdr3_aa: CASSLRGTGGHGELFF
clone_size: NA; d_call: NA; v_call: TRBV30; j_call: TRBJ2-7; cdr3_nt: TGTGCCTGGAGTGATAGGGACTACGAGCAGTACTTC; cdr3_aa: CAWSDRDYEQYF
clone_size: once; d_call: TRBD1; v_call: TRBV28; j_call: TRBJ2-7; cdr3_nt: TGTGCCAGCAGTTTACTCCGGGACAGGGGGTCCTACGAGCAGTACTTC; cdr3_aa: CASSLLRDRGSYEQYF
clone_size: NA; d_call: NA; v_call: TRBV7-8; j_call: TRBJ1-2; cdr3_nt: TGTGCCAGCAGCTTAGGCCCTGGGACACCCGGAGGCTACACCTTC; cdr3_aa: CASSLGPGTPGGYTF
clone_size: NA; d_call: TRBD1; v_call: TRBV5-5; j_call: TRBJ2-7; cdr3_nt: TGTGCCAGCAGTCAGTCCAGGGGGCACTACGAGCAGTACTTC; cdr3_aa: CASSQSRGHYEQYF
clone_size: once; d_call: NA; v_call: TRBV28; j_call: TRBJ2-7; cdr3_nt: TGTGCCAGCAGTTTTTCAGGAGACGAGCAGTACTTC; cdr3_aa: CASSFSGDEQYF
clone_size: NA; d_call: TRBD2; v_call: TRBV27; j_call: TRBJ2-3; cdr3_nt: TGTGCCAGCAGTTTATACAGCGGGGTGACAGATACGCAGTATTTT; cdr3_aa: CASSLYSGVTDTQYF
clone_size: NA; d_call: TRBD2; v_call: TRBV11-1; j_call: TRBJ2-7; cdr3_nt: TGTGCCAGCAGCTGGGCTAGCGGCTACGAGCAGTACTTC; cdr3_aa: CASSWASGYEQYF
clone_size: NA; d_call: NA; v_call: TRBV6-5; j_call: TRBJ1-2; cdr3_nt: TGTGCCAGCAGTGAAGGTGGAGGGAACGGTGGCTACACCTTC; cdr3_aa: CASSEGGGNGGYTF
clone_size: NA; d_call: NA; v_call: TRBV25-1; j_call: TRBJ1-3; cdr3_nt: TGTGCCAGCAGGGGGTCTTACTCTGGAAACACCATATATTTT; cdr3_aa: CASRGSYSGNTIYF
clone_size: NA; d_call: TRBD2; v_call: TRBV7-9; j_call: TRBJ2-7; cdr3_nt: TGTGCCAGCAGCTTAGAGAGCGGGAACAACGAGCAGTACTTC; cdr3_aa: CASSLESGNNEQYF
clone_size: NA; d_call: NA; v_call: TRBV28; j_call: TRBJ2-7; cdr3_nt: TGTGCCAGCAGTTTGCCCCCACAGACGGTTACCTACGAGCAGTACTTC; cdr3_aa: CASSLPPQTVTYEQYF
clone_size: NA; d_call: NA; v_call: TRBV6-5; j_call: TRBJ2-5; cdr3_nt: TGTGCCAGCAGTTACGCCAGGGAATTGGAGGGGACCCAGTACTTC; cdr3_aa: CASSYARELEGTQYF
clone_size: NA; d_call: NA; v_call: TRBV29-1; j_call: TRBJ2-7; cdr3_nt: TGCAGCGTCCGTCTGGGTTCCTCCTACGAGCAGTACTTC; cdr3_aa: CSVRLGSSYEQYF
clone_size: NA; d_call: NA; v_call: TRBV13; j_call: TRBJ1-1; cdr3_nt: TGTGCCAGCAGCGAATCGGGACACCTGAACACTGAAGCTTTCTTT; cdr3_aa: CASSESGHLNTEAFF
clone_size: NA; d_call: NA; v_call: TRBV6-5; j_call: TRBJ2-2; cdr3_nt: TGTGCCAGCAGTTACTCGACAGCACCAACCGGGGAGCTGTTTTTT; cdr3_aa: CASSYSTAPTGELFF
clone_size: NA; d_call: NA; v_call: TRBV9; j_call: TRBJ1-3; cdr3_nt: TGTGCCAGCAGCGTAGATCCGGGGAGCTCTGGAAACACCATATATTTT; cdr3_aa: CASSVDPGSSGNTIYF
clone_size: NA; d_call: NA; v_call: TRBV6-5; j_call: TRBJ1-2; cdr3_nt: TGTGCCAGCGAGGGAGGTAACTATGGCTACACCTTC; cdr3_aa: CASEGGNYGYTF
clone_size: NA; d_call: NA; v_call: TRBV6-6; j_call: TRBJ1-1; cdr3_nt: TGTGCCAGCAGTTACTCGATCGAGGGGTTTATCACTGAAGCTTTCTTT; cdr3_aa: CASSYSIEGFITEAFF
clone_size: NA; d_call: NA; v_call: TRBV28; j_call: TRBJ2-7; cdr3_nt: TGTGCCAGCAGTGTCCCCTACAGGGTCCCTTGGGAGCAGTACTTC; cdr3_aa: CASSVPYRVPWEQYF
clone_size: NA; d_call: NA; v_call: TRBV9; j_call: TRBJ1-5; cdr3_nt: TGTGCCAGCAGCGTAGGGATCAATCAGCCCCAGCATTTT; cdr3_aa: CASSVGINQPQHF
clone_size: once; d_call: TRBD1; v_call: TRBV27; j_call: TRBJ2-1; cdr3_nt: TGTGCCAGCAGTTTACGGACAGGCTCCTACAATGAGCAGTTCTTC; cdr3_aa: CASSLRTGSYNEQFF
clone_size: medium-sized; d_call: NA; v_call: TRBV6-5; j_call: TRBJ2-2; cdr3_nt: TGTGCCAGCAGTTATGCGGGATCGAACACCGGGGAGCTGTTTTTT; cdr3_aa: CASSYAGSNTGELFF
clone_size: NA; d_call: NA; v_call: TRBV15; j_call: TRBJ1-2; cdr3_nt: TGTGCCACCAGCAGAGATAATGAGGAAAACTATGGCTACACCTTC; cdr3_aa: CATSRDNEENYGYTF
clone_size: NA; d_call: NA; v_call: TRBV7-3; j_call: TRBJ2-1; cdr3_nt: TGTGCCAGCAGCTTAACTGAATTAGGTGCTGAGCAGTTCTTC; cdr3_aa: CASSLTELGAEQFF
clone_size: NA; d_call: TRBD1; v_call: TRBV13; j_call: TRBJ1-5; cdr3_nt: TGTGCCAGCAGCGCCTCCTGGGACAGGAACAATCAGCCCCAGCATTTT; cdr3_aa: CASSASWDRNNQPQHF